Below, 19 T cell receptor beta chains from the same sample are listed, as sequenced in a study of metastatic and nonmetastatic thyroid tumors. TCRdb re-called clones from the PCR reads using MiXCR. The sample carries some 55,000 clones, roughly 22% recorded once. None of the patients had undergone any treatment ahead of thyroid surgery. What was sequenced was blood. The receptors come from a female donor with papillary thyroid cancer or a benign thyroid nodule (not recorded which). Some clones in this sample may be carry-over from other donors' samples.

This clone was observed many times. The chain recombines TRBV7-3 with TRBJ2-1; perhaps TRBD2 as D (5 bases). The CDR3 consists of 16 residues. V lost 2 bases and J 0 bases, leaving 11 bases between the germline ends. Germline V gene lookup returns CDR1 SGHTA and CDR2 FQGTGA. The CDR3 here is CASSLQAGSSYNEQFF. The CDR3 coding sequence is TGTGCCAGCAGCTTACAGGCGGGCAGCTCCTACAATGAGCAGTTCTTC.

This chain joins TRBV6-4 and TRBJ2-2, with 11 positions matching TRBD2. Trimming at V came to 6 bases and at J to 3 bases, leaving 6 bases not matched to a gene. CDR1 is MRHNA and CDR2 is SNTAGT in the germline V gene. The CDR3 has 16 residues. CDR3 coding DNA: TGTGCCAGCAGAGAGACTAGCGGGGACCACACCGGGGAGCTGTTTTTT. Its translation: CASRETSGDHTGELFF.

This clone showed up many times. The chain is built from TRBV28 and TRBJ1-2; D unclear. Looked up from germline, CDR1 is MDHEN and CDR2 is SYDVKM. V was cut by 6 bases and J by 3 bases, with 11 bases left in between. The CDR3 runs 13 residues. CDR3 residues: CASSLRIDYGYTF. In DNA, the CDR3 is TGTGCCAGCAGCCTCCGTATTGACTATGGCTACACCTTC.

This clone was counted at least ten times. V usage is TRBV27 and J usage is TRBJ1-2; D not resolved. Germline assignment: CDR1 MNHEY and CDR2 SMNVEV (reference sequence). CDR3 size: 16 residues. V was cut by 2 bases and J by 7 bases, with 20 bases left in between. This CDR3 is CASSLNLRLATSGYTF. The CDR3 region has the DNA TGTGCCAGCAGTTTAAACCTTCGGTTGGCAACGTCTGGCTACACCTTC.

This clone was picked up one time. This CDR3 is CSARDDRTGTEAFF. Here the CDR3 DNA reads TGCAGTGCTAGAGACGACAGGACTGGGACTGAAGCTTTCTTT. V is TRBV20-1 and J is TRBJ1-1; tentatively, D is TRBD1 (6 bases). V dropped 0 bases and J dropped 5 bases, with 13 bases sitting between them. The CDR3 loop spans 14 amino acids. The germline V gene encodes CDR1 DFQATT and CDR2 SNEGSKA (reference sequence).

The sample holds many counts of this clone. The chain has TRBV3-1 and TRBJ2-4, with D perhaps being TRBD1 or TRBD2 (5 bases each). This CDR3 has 14 residues. Germline V gene sequence: CDR1 LGHDT, CDR2 YNNKEL (reference sequence). The V end was cut by 1 base, the J end by 6 bases, with 10 bases between. This chain's CDR3 is CASSQGGAGNIQYF. CDR3 DNA sequence: TGTGCCAGCAGCCAAGGGGGCGCGGGAAACATTCAGTACTTC.

This clone was observed many times. The sample has other DNA sequences that encode this CDR3 too. This chain joins TRBV7-3 and TRBJ1-1, with a possible D match to TRBD1 (5 bases). Germline V CDR1 and CDR2: SGHTA, FQGTGA. The length of the CDR3 is 14 residues. V was shortened by 2 bases and J by 1 base, with 8 bases between the two germline ends. The CDR3 spells CASSLGQGNTEAFF. CDR3 bases: TGTGCCAGCAGCTTAGGGCAGGGGAACACTGAAGCTTTCTTT.

This clone turned up a few times. The rearrangement joins TRBV28 to TRBJ2-7, with a tentative D call TRBD2 (5 bases). This CDR3 has 16 amino acids. Trimming took 5 bases from V and 0 from J, leaving 17 bases between them. CDR1 is MDHEN, CDR2 SYDVKM, per germline. This CDR3 reads CASSPLLAGISYEQYF. As DNA, the CDR3 is TGTGCCAGCAGTCCCCTGCTAGCTGGGATCTCCTACGAGCAGTACTTC.

Comments on this clone: Mismatch with germline at one junction end may stem from a read error. This chain joins TRBV12-3 or TRBV12-4 and TRBJ2-7; D perhaps matches TRBD2 (5 bases). The CDR3 extends over 13 amino acids. CDR3 loop: CASSISHAGEQSF. In nucleotides, the CDR3 is TGTGCCAGCAGTATATCGCATGCGGGCGAGCAGTCCTTC.

This clone was picked up many times. The rearrangement joins TRBV11-3 to TRBJ2-1; D is ambiguous. The germline V and J ends were trimmed by 1 base and 4 bases, with 8 bases remaining between them. Germline CDR1 and CDR2: SGHNT and YENEEA. The CDR3 sequence is 14 residues long. The CDR3 coding sequence is TGTGCCAGCAGCTTAGGTCAGGAGTACAATGAGCAGTTCTTC. Translation gives CASSLGQEYNEQFF. The complete variable domain, with remaining parts taken from reference TRBV11-3 and TRBJ2-1, reads EAGVVQSPRYKIIEKKQPVAFWCNPISGHNTLYWYLQNLGQGPELLIRYENEEAVDDSQLPKDRFSAERLKGVDSTLKIQPAELGDSAVYLCASSLGQEYNEQFFGPGTRLTVL.

Regarding this clone: Its ends do not fully match the called genes, so a read error is possible. The chain uses TRBV3-1 and TRBJ1-6; no firm D call. The CDR3 runs to 15 residues. The germline CDR1 and CDR2 sequences are LGHDT and YNNKEL (reference sequence). The DNA of the CDR3 is TGTGCCAGCAGCCCCACGAGGACGGTTGCGACACCACTCCACTTT. Encoded protein: CASSPTRTVATPLHF. The whole variable domain, remainder taken from reference TRBV3-1 and TRBJ1-6, is DTAVSQTPKYLVTQMGNDKSIKCEQNLGHDTMYWYKQDSKKFLKIMFSYNNKELIINETVPNRFSPKSPDKAHLNLHINSLELGDSAVYFCASSPTRTVATPLHFGNGTRLTVT.

This clone was counted at least ten times. This chain joins TRBV20-1 and TRBJ2-7; TRBD2 matches at 7 bases. Trimming at V came to 1 base and at J to 4 bases, leaving 7 bases not matched to a gene. Germline lookup yields CDR1 DFQATT and CDR2 SNEGSKA (reference sequence). This CDR3 spans 14 amino acids. The CDR3 DNA sequence: TGCAGTGCTAGAGGGGGCGGGAGCGGGTACGAGCAGTACTTC. Amino acid sequence: CSARGGGSGYEQYF.

This clone was recorded many times. This chain uses TRBV20-1 with TRBJ2-3; 8 nucleotides match TRBD1. CDR3 length: 14 amino acids. Germline values: CDR1 DFQATT, CDR2 SNEGSKA (reference sequence). The V and J ends lost 6 bases and 4 bases, in that order; junction bases with no gene match: 9. The CDR3 region is CSADRGQGADTQYF. CDR3 sequence (DNA): TGCAGTGCAGACCGAGGACAGGGCGCAGATACGCAGTATTTT.

This clone was found many times. This chain connects TRBV28 to TRBJ2-4; D not certain. Trimming shortened V by 5 bases and J by 0 bases, and 11 bases separated the two germline ends. Germline V CDR1 and CDR2: MDHEN, SYDVKM. CDR3 length equals 15 residues. The CDR3: CASSGLLPAKNIQYF. DNA for the CDR3: TGTGCCAGCAGTGGGCTACTTCCAGCCAAAAACATTCAGTACTTC. The full variable domain, completed using reference TRBV28 and TRBJ2-4, is DVKVTQSSRYLVKRTGEKVFLECVQDMDHENMFWYRQDPGLGLRLIYFSYDVKMKEKGDIPEGYSVSREKKERFSLILESASTNQTSMYLCASSGLLPAKNIQYFGAGTRLSVL.

The table lists this clone with many counts. V and J are TRBV10-2 and TRBJ2-2; TRBD2 matches at 12 bases. The germline gives CDR1 WSHSY, CDR2 SAAADI. This CDR3 is built from 19 residues. The J segment lost 8 bases and the V segment lost 3 bases, leaving 16 bases of the junction unmatched. The CDR3 nucleotides are TGCGCCAGCAGTGACTCCGCTGGACTAGCGGGAAAAGGACATGGGGAGCTGTTTTTT. Protein sequence: CASSDSAGLAGKGHGELFF.

This clone has a count of ten or more. A junction end diverges from the germline sequence, so it may reflect a read error. V and J are TRBV7-7 and TRBJ2-1; D is undetermined. In germline, CDR1 is SSHAT, CDR2 FNYEAQ (reference sequence). The CDR3 extends over 15 amino acids. This CDR3 reads CASSKGISSYNEQFF. Here the CDR3 DNA reads TGTGCTAGCAGCAAAGGGATAAGCTCCTACAATGAGCAGTTCTTC.

The rearrangement uses TRBV19 and TRBJ2-7; 12 bases agree with TRBD2. The CDR3 loop spans 17 amino acids. After removal of 5 bases from V and 5 bases from J, the junction contained 13 bases not matched to a gene. Germline V gene lookup returns CDR1 LNHDA and CDR2 SQIVND (reference sequence). The CDR3 nucleotides are TGTGCCAGTAGTCTTCTGCTAGCGGGAGGGCATGGTGACGAGCAGTACTTC. The encoded protein is CASSLLLAGGHGDEQYF.

This clone was recorded many times. This chain uses TRBV5-6 with TRBJ1-6, with 11 bases lining up with TRBD1. The CDR3 loop spans 16 amino acids. Losses at the gene ends were 6 bases for V and 10 bases for J; bases not matched to a gene: 12. Germline V gene sequence: CDR1 SGHDT, CDR2 YYEEEE. The CDR3 bases are TGTGCCAGCAACCAACGTAGGACAGGGGGCGGATCACCCCTCCACTTT. Translation gives CASNQRRTGGGSPLHF. Filled out from reference TRBV5-6 and TRBJ1-6, the complete variable domain reads DAGVTQSPTHLIKTRGQQVTLRCSPKSGHDTVSWYQQALGQGPQFIFQYYEEEERQRGNFPDRFSGHQFPNYSSELNVNALLLGDSALYLCASNQRRTGGGSPLHFGNGTRLTVT.

There are many counts of this clone. Possible read error: a much larger clone is one base away. The chain joins TRBV5-4 to TRBJ1-6; D call uncertain. This CDR3 contains 16 residues. Trimming pared 1 base from V and 2 bases from J, leaving 10 bases between. The germline CDR1 and CDR2 sequences are SGHNT and YYREEE (reference sequence). Here the CDR3 DNA reads TGTGCCAGCAGCTTGATGATGAGCCCCTATAATTCACCCCTCCACTTT. Translating gives CASSLMMSPYNSPLHF.